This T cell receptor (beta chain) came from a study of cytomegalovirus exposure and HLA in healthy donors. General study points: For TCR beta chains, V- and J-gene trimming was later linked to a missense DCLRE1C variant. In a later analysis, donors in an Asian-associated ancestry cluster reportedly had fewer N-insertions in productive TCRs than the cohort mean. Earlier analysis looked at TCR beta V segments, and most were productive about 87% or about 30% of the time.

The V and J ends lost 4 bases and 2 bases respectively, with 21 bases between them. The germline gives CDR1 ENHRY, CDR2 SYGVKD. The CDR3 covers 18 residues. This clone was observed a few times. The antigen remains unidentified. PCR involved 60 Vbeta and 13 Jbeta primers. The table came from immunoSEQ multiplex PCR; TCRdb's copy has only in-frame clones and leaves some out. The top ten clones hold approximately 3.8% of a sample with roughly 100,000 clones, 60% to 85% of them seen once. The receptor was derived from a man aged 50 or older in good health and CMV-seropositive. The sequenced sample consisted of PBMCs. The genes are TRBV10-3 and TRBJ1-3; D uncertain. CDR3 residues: CAISAGSYRGVAGNTIYF. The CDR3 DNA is TGTGCCATCAGTGCTGGGTCCTACCGAGGAGTGGCTGGAAACACCATATATTTT.